This T cell receptor beta chain was observed in a study of blood T cell repertoires in COVID-19. Sequencing used immunoSEQ multiplex PCR; TCRdb keeps in-frame clones, though not all of them. The table lists over 100,000 clones, about 85% of them singletons, with approximately 11% in the top ten. The CDR3 spans 15 residues. The junction had 7 bases not matched to a gene; V was cut back by 5 bases and J by 2 bases. Germline-derived CDR1 and CDR2 are MNHEY and SMNVEV (reference sequence). The sample was peripheral blood. This TCR was sampled from a man older than 75 with acute or convalescent COVID-19. The chain has TRBV27 and TRBJ2-7; 9 bases line up with TRBD2. DNA of the CDR3: TGTGCCAGCAGTGATAGCGGGAGTAAACCCTACGAGCAGTACTTC. Amino acids: CASSDSGSKPYEQYF.